Many counts were recorded for the clone carrying this T cell receptor (beta chain). What it binds is not known. The sample comes from a study of metastatic and nonmetastatic thyroid tumors. Study details: Peripheral blood and tumor or nodule samples from malignant and benign thyroid patients were compared.

All patients reached thyroid surgery having received no treatment beforehand. How the authors handled the data: The study built a papillary thyroid cancer distant-metastasis classifier from CDR3 differences across clinicopathological groups. MiXCR re-clonotyped the PCR reads for TCRdb. These V and J calls are TCRdb output, not the study's own analysis. This sample has around 45,000 clones, with roughly 4% found just once. Study results and limitations: It was reportedly found that TCR beta diversity was significantly higher in malignant thyroid tumors than in benign nodules, a difference seen in both blood and tumor samples.

Sequencing was carried out using blood. The sequence was obtained from a female donor with papillary thyroid cancer or a benign thyroid nodule (not recorded which). Some clones in this sample may be carry-over from other donors' samples.

The CDR3 bases are TGTGCCAGCAGCCTCCGGACAGGGGAGACCCAGTACTTC. Amino acid sequence: CASSLRTGETQYF. V usage is TRBV6-4 and J usage is TRBJ2-5; 8 bases line up with TRBD1. CDR3 size: 13 residues. After removal of 6 bases from V and 5 bases from J, the junction contained 5 bases not matched to a gene. Germline V CDR1 and CDR2: MRHNA, SNTAGT.